Below, one T cell receptor (beta chain) is given with its context. The target antigen is unknown. TCRdb keeps only in-frame clones here, not all; method: immunoSEQ multiplex PCR. The data contain 150,000 or so clones, around 92% of them seen just once; the ten biggest clones take up about 1.9%. This record comes from a study of T cell responses to AZD1222 COVID-19 vaccine. Study results and limitations: Regions left unmutated in variants are reportedly the target of nearly half of spike-specific TCRs.

Losses at the gene ends were 0 bases for V and 6 bases for J; bases not matched to a gene: 4. Per the germline V gene, CDR1 is SGHRS and CDR2 is YFSETQ. The CDR3 has 15 residues. The V gene is TRBV5-1, the J gene TRBJ2-3; 10 nucleotides agree with TRBD1. This clonotype originated in an adult in good health. The specimen comprised peripheral blood, sampled on day 0 of AZD1222 vaccination. The DNA of the CDR3 is TGCGCCAGCAGCTTGGCCGGACAGGGGGGTGATACGCAGTATTTT. This sequence encodes CASSLAGQGGDTQYF.